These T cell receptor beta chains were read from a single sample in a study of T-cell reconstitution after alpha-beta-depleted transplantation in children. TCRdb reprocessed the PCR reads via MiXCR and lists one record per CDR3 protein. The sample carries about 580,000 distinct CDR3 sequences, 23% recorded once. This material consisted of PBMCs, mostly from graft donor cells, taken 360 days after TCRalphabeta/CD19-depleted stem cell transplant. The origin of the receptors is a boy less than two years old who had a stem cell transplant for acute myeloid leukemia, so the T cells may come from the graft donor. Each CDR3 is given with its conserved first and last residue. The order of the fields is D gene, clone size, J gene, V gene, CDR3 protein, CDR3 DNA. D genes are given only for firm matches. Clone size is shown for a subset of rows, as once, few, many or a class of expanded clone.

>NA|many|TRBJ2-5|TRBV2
CASSESGGLETQYF
TGTGCCAGCAGTGAAAGTGGAGGGTTGGAGACCCAGTACTTC
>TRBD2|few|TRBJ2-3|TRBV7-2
CASSLDSGEGTDTQYF
TGTGCCAGCAGCTTAGATAGCGGGGAAGGCACAGATACGCAGTATTTT
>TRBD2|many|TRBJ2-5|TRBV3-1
CASSLRGLAGIETQYF
TGTGCCAGCAGCCTAAGAGGACTAGCGGGGATTGAGACCCAGTACTTC
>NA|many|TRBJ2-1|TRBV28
CASSFGGGTYNEQFF
TGTGCCAGCAGTTTTGGAGGAGGCACCTACAATGAGCAGTTCTTC
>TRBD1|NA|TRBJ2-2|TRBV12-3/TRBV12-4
CASSSARDRGPRTGELFF
TGTGCCAGCAGTTCCGCCCGGGACAGGGGCCCGAGGACCGGGGAGCTGTTTTTT
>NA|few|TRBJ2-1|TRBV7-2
CASSLAQVAGLYEQFF
TGTGCCAGCAGCTTAGCGCAGGTTGCGGGGCTGTATGAGCAGTTCTTC
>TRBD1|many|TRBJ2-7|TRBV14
CASSQPGQGSYEQYF
TGTGCCAGCAGCCAGCCGGGACAGGGGAGCTACGAGCAGTACTTC
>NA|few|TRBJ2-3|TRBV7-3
CASSSLSASTDTQYF
TGTGCCAGCAGCTCCCTAAGCGCGAGCACAGATACGCAGTATTTT
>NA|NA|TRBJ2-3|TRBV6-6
CASSLLVDTQYF
TGTGCCAGCAGCCTGTTGGTGGATACGCAGTATTTT
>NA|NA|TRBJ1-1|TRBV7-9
CASSSGSGAQNAEAFF
TGTGCCAGCAGCTCCGGGAGTGGGGCTCAGAACGCTGAAGCTTTCTTT
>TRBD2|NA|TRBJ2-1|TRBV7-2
CASTRTSGGVSYNEQFF
TGTGCCAGCACCCGGACTAGCGGGGGGGTCTCCTACAATGAGCAGTTCTTC
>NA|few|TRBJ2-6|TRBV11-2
CASSLVGGPPGFSGANVLTF
TGTGCCAGCAGCTTAGTTGGCGGACCCCCTGGGTTCTCTGGGGCCAACGTCCTGACTTTC
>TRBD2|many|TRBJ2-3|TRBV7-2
CASSQMGSGGTDTQYF
TGTGCCAGCAGCCAGATGGGTAGCGGGGGCACAGATACGCAGTATTTT
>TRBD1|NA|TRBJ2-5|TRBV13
CASRGTDQETQYF
TGTGCCAGCAGAGGGACAGACCAAGAGACCCAGTACTTC
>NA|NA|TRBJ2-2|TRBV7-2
CASSLFKGMVTGELFF
TGTGCCAGCAGCTTATTTAAGGGGATGGTCACCGGGGAGCTGTTTTTT
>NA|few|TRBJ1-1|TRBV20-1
CSAIRDRRVNTEAFF
TGCAGTGCTATCCGCGACAGGCGGGTCAACACTGAAGCTTTCTTT
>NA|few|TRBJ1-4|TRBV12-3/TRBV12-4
CASSSTGWLFF
TGTGCCAGCAGTTCGACGGGGTGGCTGTTTTTT
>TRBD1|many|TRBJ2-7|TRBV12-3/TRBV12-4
CASIRTGTGNHEQYF
TGTGCCAGCATTCGGACCGGGACAGGGAACCACGAGCAGTACTTC
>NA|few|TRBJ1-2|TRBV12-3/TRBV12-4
CASRAGDYGYTF
TGTGCCAGCAGGGCAGGGGACTATGGCTACACCTTC
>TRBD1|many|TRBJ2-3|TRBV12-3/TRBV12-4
CASSLGSGTGTADTQYF
TGTGCCAGCAGTTTGGGATCCGGGACAGGGACTGCAGATACGCAGTATTTT
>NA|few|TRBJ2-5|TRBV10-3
CASRLEGQETQYF
TGTGCCAGCAGACTAGAGGGGCAAGAGACCCAGTACTTC
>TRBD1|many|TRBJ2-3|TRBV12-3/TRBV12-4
CASSLNRGPGTDTQYF
TGTGCCAGCAGCCTTAACAGGGGGCCGGGCACAGATACGCAGTATTTT
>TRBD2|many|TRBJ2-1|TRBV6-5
CASSLQAGGRGNEQFF
TGTGCCAGCAGTCTCCAAGCGGGGGGGCGCGGAAATGAGCAGTTCTTC
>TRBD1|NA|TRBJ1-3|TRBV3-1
CASSQVRGPGNTIYF
TGTGCCAGCAGCCAAGTGAGGGGGCCTGGAAACACCATATATTTT
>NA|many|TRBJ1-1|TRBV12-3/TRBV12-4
CASSFGRGTEAFF
TGTGCCAGCAGTTTCGGTAGGGGTACTGAAGCTTTCTTT
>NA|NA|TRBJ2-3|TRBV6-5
CASSYGGGWSTDTQYF
TGTGCCAGCAGTTACGGTGGGGGATGGAGCACAGATACGCAGTATTTT
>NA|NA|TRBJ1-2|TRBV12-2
CASRLGQDWYGYTF
TGTGCAAGTCGCCTCGGACAGGATTGGTATGGCTACACCTTC
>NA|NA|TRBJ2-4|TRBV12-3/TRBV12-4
CASSHATAAKNIQYF
TGTGCCAGCAGTCACGCGACAGCCGCCAAAAACATTCAGTACTTC
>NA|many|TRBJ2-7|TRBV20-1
CSARLRLSYEQYF
TGCAGTGCTCGGCTTCGCCTCTCCTACGAGCAGTACTTC